This paragraph covers one T cell receptor (beta chain) sequence. Other nucleotide sequences from this sample produce the same CDR3. This table comes from immunoSEQ multiplex PCR, and its TCRdb copy is limited to in-frame clones, with some not included. Of about 200,000 clones listed, roughly 82% are singletons. The sample is drawn from a study of blood T cell repertoires in COVID-19. V shed 4 bases and J 3 bases; nucleotides not matched to a gene: 2. There are 13 residues in the CDR3. Germline CDR1 SGHTA, CDR2 FQGTGA. The TCR comes from a man aged 35-49 years who had recovered from COVID-19. Sequenced: PBMCs or T cells enriched from blood (not recorded which). The chain joins TRBV7-3 to TRBJ1-1; TRBD1 aligns across 7 bases. In nucleotides, the CDR3 is TGTGCCAGCAGCTCCCAGGGGGACACTGAAGCTTTCTTT. This encodes CASSSQGDTEAFF.